Listed below are T cell receptor beta chains from one sample, sequenced in a study of T cell responses to AZD1222 COVID-19 vaccine. Produced via immunoSEQ multiplex PCR; TCRdb's table is partial and in-frame only. Here the sample spans tens of thousands of clones, roughly nine tenths being singletons. This specimen consisted of peripheral blood, obtained on day 0 of AZD1222 vaccination. The receptor source for this set is an adult in good health. Both conserved end residues are part of each CDR3. Clone size is not always given. Where it is, it says once, few, many or a class for expanded clones.

size | V | CDR3
- | TRBV5-1 | CASSSGTGSYNEQFF
- | TRBV5-1 | CASSPDWRGSGANVLTF
once | TRBV5-1 | CASSSTGGVEKLFF
- | TRBV29-1 | CSVVRQGQETQYF
- | TRBV7-8 | CASSLWGGGETQYF
- | TRBV28 | CASSPVDRGQGYGYTF
- | TRBV5-1 | CASTLRIGEGKLFF
- | TRBV6-5 | CASSLVAGGFYEQYF
- | TRBV4-1 | CASSQEAVPGTSYEQYF
- | TRBV11-3 | CASSLEDGSYEQYF
- | TRBV3-1/TRBV3-2 | CASSQGGVQPQHF
- | TRBV6-4 | CASSDRDGTGSYEQYF
few | TRBV4-2 | CASSLDSGQGLYEQYF
- | TRBV30 | CAWSVGVWNEQFF
- | TRBV6-1 | CASSESTTELIYGYTF
- | TRBV21-1 | CASSKVGGRTDTQYF
- | TRBV7-8 | CASSLDAVGANYGYTF
- | TRBV5-6 | CASSFGTTHNYGYTF
- | TRBV5-1 | CASSSRQGDGYTF
- | TRBV20-1 | CSASVGINYGYTF
- | TRBV5-1 | CASSFAGGTNEKLFF
- | TRBV2 | CASRGGTPLYGYTF
once | TRBV5-4 | CASSLAGPAYEQYF
once | TRBV12-3/TRBV12-4 | CASSFTLGDTQYF
- | TRBV7-7 | CASSLHGTYNEQFF
- | TRBV18 | CASSPQTGSNQPQHF
- | TRBV20-1 | CSALVSDGYTF
- | TRBV11-2 | CASLDIGSPQETQYF
- | TRBV4-2 | CASRNGQGRNEQFF
- | TRBV6-5 | CASSYWGGTGDTEAFF
- | TRBV13 | CASSTTGGDTQYF
- | TRBV29-1 | CSVHRRDKNYGYTF
- | TRBV7-3 | CASSQPGTGIYEQYF
- | TRBV20-1 | CSARAPNEQFF
- | TRBV23-1 | CASKQGDTEAFF
- | TRBV5-5 | CASSFRRTGESPLHF
once | TRBV3-1/TRBV3-2 | CASSQEGTRTEAFF
- | TRBV6-1 | CASSEAGAQPQHF
- | TRBV20-1 | CSASSRTRINNEQFF
- | TRBV24-1 | CATSTTSGKEVYNEQFF
- | TRBV7-8 | CASSLVRTPDTQYF
- | TRBV5-6 | CASSLVSADYEQYF
- | TRBV10-3 | CAISDYGGNEQFF
- | TRBV5-1 | CASSHRQGKSYGYTF
- | TRBV7-6 | CASSLLPNTEAFF
- | TRBV3-1/TRBV3-2 | CASSQVSRGEGYTF
- | TRBV5-1 | CASRGLTGTDTQYF
- | TRBV6-1 | CASSEGSQVYYGYTF
- | TRBV29-1 | CSAFGGRYSYEQYF
few | TRBV4-1 | CASSQDRGFTGGTEAFF
- | TRBV6-5 | CASTPRLRRPDTQYF
- | TRBV11-3 | CASSSGRNNSPLHF
- | TRBV11-2 | CASSLDVDQPQHF
- | TRBV3-1/TRBV3-2 | CASSQGSPYEQYF